This TCR beta chain was sequenced during a study of cytomegalovirus exposure and HLA in healthy donors. Both 60 Vbeta primers and 13 Jbeta primers went into the PCR. Clones were read by immunoSEQ multiplex PCR, and TCRdb kept only the in-frame ones, dropping some. The data hold under 200,000 clones, with around 86% observed a single time. The CDR3 covers 14 residues. The V gene's germline CDR1 is SGHNT and CDR2 YYREEE (reference sequence). V was trimmed by 3 bases and J by 7 bases, leaving 13 bases between them. The source material was PBMCs. The chain joins TRBV5-4 to TRBJ2-2; TRBD1 is a possible D gene (6 bases). The TCR sequence derives from a human donor in good health. The CDR3: CASSSPGVGGELFF. The CDR3 DNA is TGTGCCAGCAGCTCCCCAGGGGTGGGCGGGGAGCTGTTTTTT. The variable domain in full, with the rest retrieved from reference TRBV5-4 and TRBJ2-2, is ETGVTQSPTHLIKTRGQQVTLRCSSQSGHNTVSWYQQALGQGPQFIFQYYREEENGRGNFPPRFSGLQFPNYSSELNVNALELDDSALYLCASSSPGVGGELFFGEGSRLTVL.